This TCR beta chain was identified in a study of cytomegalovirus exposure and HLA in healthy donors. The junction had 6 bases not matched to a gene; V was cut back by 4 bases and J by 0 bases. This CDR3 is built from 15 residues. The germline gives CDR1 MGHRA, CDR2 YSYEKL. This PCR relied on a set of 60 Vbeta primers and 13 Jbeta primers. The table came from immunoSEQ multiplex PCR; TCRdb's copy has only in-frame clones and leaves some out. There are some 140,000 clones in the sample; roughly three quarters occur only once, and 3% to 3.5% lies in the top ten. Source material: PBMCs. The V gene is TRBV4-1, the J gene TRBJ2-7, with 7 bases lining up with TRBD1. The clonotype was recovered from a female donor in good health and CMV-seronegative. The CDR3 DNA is TGCGCCAGCAGCCTTTCCGGGACAGTCTCCTACGAGCAGTACTTC. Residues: CASSLSGTVSYEQYF.